What follows describes a single T cell receptor beta chain. Its antigen is not known. 5'RACE with constant-segment primers built TCRalpha and TCRbeta cDNA libraries with UMIs. TCRdb re-called the 5' RACE reads through MiXCR, storing one row per CDR3 protein. Of fewer than 450,000 distinct CDR3 sequences listed, roughly 20% were seen once; the top ten hold around 12%. The sample belongs to a study of T-cell memory formation after mild COVID-19. Germline assignment: CDR1 SNHLY and CDR2 FYNNEI. This CDR3 comprises 20 residues. V was clipped by 0 bases and J by 6 bases, with 29 bases between them. General observations from the study: For contracting clones, CD4+ ones sat mainly in CM and EM, CD8+ in EMRA. A balance of CD4 and CD8 characterized clones contracting day 15 to 85, whereas later expanders leaned CD4+. Confirmation of SARS-CoV-2 specificity was lacking for second-wave clones peaking day 37.

Specimen: PBMCs or a T cell subset sorted from them (not recorded which). The TCR was taken from an adult woman who had mild COVID-19 (a few samples of this study predate the infection). Cell type and time point are not known. V gene TRBV2 combines with J gene TRBJ1-2; D is ambiguous. This CDR3 reads CASSEAWVRPETLKINGYTF. Written as DNA, the CDR3 is TGTGCCAGCAGTGAAGCGTGGGTTAGGCCAGAAACCCTTAAAATCAATGGCTACACCTTC.